This is a list of T cell receptor beta chains from one sample in a study of blood T cell repertoires in COVID-19. Measured with immunoSEQ multiplex PCR; TCRdb has only the in-frame clones, and not every one. The sample yields some 280,000 clones, roughly 80% seen once. The material sequenced was peripheral blood. These receptor sequences come from a woman between 50 and 59 years old with active or convalescent COVID-19. Both conserved end residues are part of each CDR3. D genes are given only for firm matches. Expanded clones are given a class, and other clones once, few, many or no size at all.

.	TRBV5-1	.	TRBJ1-4	16	TGCGCCAGCAGCTTCGGAGGGGGGGCGAGGGGTGAAAAACTGTTTTTT	CASSFGGGARGEKLFF
.	TRBV7-9	.	TRBJ2-2	15	TGTGCCAGCAGCCCAAAGGGGCCTTACCCCGGGGAGCTGTTTTTT	CASSPKGPYPGELFF
.	TRBV6-9	.	TRBJ2-7	15	TGTGCCAGGCCCCCCCCCGGAGGGCCTATCTACGAGCAGTACTTC	CARPPPGGPIYEQYF
many	TRBV27	TRBD2	TRBJ2-1	15	TGTGCCAGCAGTTTACTAGCGGGAGGAGGCAATGAGCAGTTCTTC	CASSLLAGGGNEQFF
once	TRBV2	TRBD1	TRBJ1-2	14	TGTGCCAGCGGGACAGGGGGCCTAGGTGGGGGCTACACCTTC	CASGTGGLGGGYTF
.	TRBV7-9	.	TRBJ2-3	15	TGTGCCAGCAGCCCGGGCCGTAGCGACCCAGATACGCAGTATTTT	CASSPGRSDPDTQYF
.	TRBV6-4	.	TRBJ2-1	15	TGTGCCAGCAGTGCCACAGGGAGCTCCTACAATGAGCAGTTCTTC	CASSATGSSYNEQFF
.	TRBV7-9	TRBD1	TRBJ2-7	15	TGTGCCAGCAGCTCCGGACAGGGAAGAAGATACGAGCAGTACTTC	CASSSGQGRRYEQYF
.	TRBV3-1/TRBV3-2	TRBD1	TRBJ1-2	14	TGTGCCAGCAGCCATGCAGGGGGCGGCTATGGCTACACCTTC	CASSHAGGGYGYTF
few	TRBV25-1	.	TRBJ2-2	14	TGTGCCAGCAGGCCAGCGGGTAACACCGGGGAGCTGTTTTTT	CASRPAGNTGELFF
.	TRBV7-8	.	TRBJ1-6	13	TGTGCCAGCAGCTTAGACAGGGATTCACCCCTCCACTTT	CASSLDRDSPLHF
.	TRBV20-1	.	TRBJ1-1	11	TGCAGTGCCGCGGGGGTTGCTGAAGCTTTCTTT	CSAAGVAEAFF
.	TRBV5-1	.	TRBJ1-2	15	TGCGCCAGCAGCTCCCACAAGGAGGTTGACTATGGCTACACCTTC	CASSSHKEVDYGYTF
once	TRBV18	.	TRBJ2-7	13	TGTGCCAGCTCACCACCCCAGATCCACGAGCAGTACTTC	CASSPPQIHEQYF
.	TRBV28	.	TRBJ2-7	17	TGTGCCAGCAGTTTAGTCGATCCGGGACATCCCCTCTACGAGCAGTACTTC	CASSLVDPGHPLYEQYF
.	TRBV28	.	TRBJ1-2	14	TGTGCCAGCAGTCGTGAACAGGGAAACTATGGCTACACCTTC	CASSREQGNYGYTF
.	TRBV12-3/TRBV12-4	.	TRBJ1-2	11	TGTGCCAGCAGTTTGGCTAGTGGCTACACCTTC	CASSLASGYTF
.	TRBV30	TRBD2	TRBJ2-1	14	TGTGCCTGGACTAGTAGCGGGAGGGCCCTTGAGCAGTTCTTC	CAWTSSGRALEQFF
.	TRBV2	TRBD1	TRBJ2-3	14	TGTGCCAGCAGTGGGACAGGGAGCACAGATACGCAGTATTTT	CASSGTGSTDTQYF
.	TRBV28	.	TRBJ1-2	17	TGTGCCAGCAGTTCCCCGGTCCCCCCAGGGCCTGGGTATGGCTACACCTTC	CASSSPVPPGPGYGYTF
.	TRBV10-3	.	TRBJ2-7	13	TGTGCCATCAGTGAGTCCCCTACCTACGAGCAGTACTTC	CAISESPTYEQYF
.	TRBV6-5	TRBD1	TRBJ1-2	13	TGTGCCAGCAACGACAGGGGGTACTATGGCTACACCTTC	CASNDRGYYGYTF
.	TRBV4-1	.	TRBJ1-5	17	TGCGCCAGCAGCCAAGCCCACCATTTGAGTAGCAATCAGCCCCAGCATTTT	CASSQAHHLSSNQPQHF
.	TRBV12-5	TRBD2	TRBJ2-1	18	TGTGCTAGTGGTTTGGGGACTAGCGGCATCAGCTCCTACAATGAGCAGTTCTTC	CASGLGTSGISSYNEQFF
.	TRBV28	.	TRBJ1-4	17	TGTGCCAGCAGTTTAATCTTCGTTACAGGGATTAATGAAAAACTGTTTTTT	CASSLIFVTGINEKLFF
.	TRBV6-1	TRBD2	TRBJ2-7	15	TGTGCCAGCAGTGAAGGAGAACTAGCGGGAGTCGAGCAGTACTTC	CASSEGELAGVEQYF
.	TRBV18	.	TRBJ1-2	14	TGTGCCAGCTCACCCTCGGCGGCTAACTATGGCTACACCTTC	CASSPSAANYGYTF
.	TRBV5-5	.	TRBJ2-5	15	TGTGCCAGCAGTCCGGACGGCGCCCACAGGAGGGCCCAGTACTTC	CASSPDGAHRRAQYF
.	TRBV10-3	.	TRBJ1-1	12	TGTGCCATCAGTGAGGAACAGGCTAAAGCTTTCTTT	CAISEEQAKAFF
.	TRBV28	.	TRBJ1-2	13	TGTGCCAGCAGCCAGACAGGCCCCCAGGGCTACACCTTC	CASSQTGPQGYTF
.	TRBV5-1	TRBD2	TRBJ2-7	15	TGCGCCAGCAGCTTTGGGACTAGCGGGAGAAACGAGCAGTACTTC	CASSFGTSGRNEQYF
.	TRBV5-4	TRBD1	TRBJ2-3	14	TGTGCCAGCAGCAGGGACAGGGGCACAGATACGCAGTATTTT	CASSRDRGTDTQYF
few	TRBV7-2	.	TRBJ1-1	13	TGTGCCAGCAGCTATGAACAGAACACTGAAGCTTTCTTT	CASSYEQNTEAFF
.	TRBV28	TRBD1	TRBJ1-5	15	TGTGCCAGCAGTTTCCAACTTGGACAGGTCGTTCCCCAGCATTTT	CASSFQLGQVVPQHF
.	TRBV2	.	TRBJ2-5	14	TGTGCCAGCAGTGCTACCCGGGGCCAAGAGACCCAGTACTTC	CASSATRGQETQYF
.	TRBV28	TRBD1	TRBJ1-1	15	TGTGCCAGCAGTTCCCCGCGGACAGGGAACACTGAAGCTTTCTTT	CASSSPRTGNTEAFF
.	TRBV19	TRBD1	TRBJ1-5	17	TGTGCCAGTAGTATGGACAGGGGGATTCCCCCAAATCAGCCCCAGCATTTT	CASSMDRGIPPNQPQHF
.	TRBV29-1	TRBD1	TRBJ1-1	11	TGCAGCGGCAAACCGGGACAGGACACTTTCTTT	CSGKPGQDTFF
.	TRBV27	TRBD2	TRBJ2-7	17	TGTGCCAGCAGTTTTTCCGTGGGTAGCGGGGGAACCTACGAGCAGTACTTC	CASSFSVGSGGTYEQYF
.	TRBV2	TRBD2	TRBJ2-1	19	TGTGCCAGCAGGGAAGGGACTAGCGGGGCCAAGTTCTCCTACAATGAGCAGTTCTTC	CASREGTSGAKFSYNEQFF
.	TRBV9	.	TRBJ1-2	17	TGTGCCAGCAGCGCCGGGCGGACATCAACAATGGGCTATGGCTACACCTTC	CASSAGRTSTMGYGYTF
.	TRBV5-1	TRBD1	TRBJ1-2	14	TGCGCCAGCAGCCGAACAGGGACAGACTATGGCTACACCTTC	CASSRTGTDYGYTF
.	TRBV19	.	TRBJ1-6	14	TGTGCCAGTAGTATAACCGGGGTTGAGTCACCCCTCCACTTT	CASSITGVESPLHF
.	TRBV28	TRBD1	TRBJ1-2	15	TGTGCCAGCAGCCTTGACACAGGGGGCCTCTATGGCTACACCTTC	CASSLDTGGLYGYTF
.	TRBV18	TRBD1	TRBJ1-2	15	TGTGCCAGCTCCCAAAAAGAAGGGGGCTACTATGGCTACACCTTC	CASSQKEGGYYGYTF